The present TCR beta chain was sequenced within a study of shared clonotypes between healthy human individuals. Germline lookup yields CDR1 MNHEY and CDR2 SMNVEV (reference sequence). The CDR3 is 13 amino acids. With 7 bases clipped from V and 8 bases from J, the junction kept 10 bases outside the gene matches. Repertoires were generated with immunoSEQ multiplex PCR, while TCRdb's copy carries only in-frame clones and drops some. The table lists about 1 million clones, more than 65% of them singletons. The chain employs TRBV27 and TRBJ1-2; TRBD1 agrees at 7 bases. Sequenced input: memory CD4+ T cells sorted from blood. Subset reported: CD45RA-negative fraction. The receptor's source is a young man in good health. This CDR3 reads CASTPSRGRGYTF. DNA for the CDR3: TGTGCCAGCACCCCAAGTAGGGGGCGCGGCTACACCTTC.